This T cell receptor (beta chain) was identified in a study of blood T cell repertoires in COVID-19. Study summary: Sites across the United States, Italy and Spain contributed samples from acute and convalescent COVID-19. The cDNA or gDNA used as material had been derived from T cells, B-cell-depleted T cells, or PBMCs.

Germline assignment: CDR1 MNHEY and CDR2 SVGEGT. Trimming stripped 0 bases from V and 10 bases from J, with 19 bases between. CDR3 length: 16 amino acids. Authors' data handling: Estimation of nucleated cell counts was performed using reference gene primer amplification. Profiled with immunoSEQ multiplex PCR; TCRdb holds only in-frame clones, not every one. V and J calls and clone size follow that table, whereas D and trimming were derived from the DNA. Here the sample spans under 150,000 clones, 88% being singletons. The TCR comes from a man aged 50 to 60 with acute or convalescent COVID-19. The sample was peripheral blood. The rearrangement joins TRBV6-2 or TRBV6-3 to TRBJ1-5; tentative D call: TRBD1 (6 bases). The CDR3 here is CASSYSSRGRLDPQHF. The CDR3 region has the DNA TGTGCCAGCAGTTACTCAAGCAGGGGCCGCTTAGATCCCCAGCATTTT.